The sample holds one count of the clone carrying this TCR beta chain. After removal of 6 bases from V and 4 bases from J, the junction contained 5 bases not matched to a gene. Per germline, CDR1 SEHNR and CDR2 FQNEAQ (reference sequence). CDR3 length: 14 amino acids. This specimen comes from a study of T cell changes during pregnancy in multiple sclerosis. Repertoires were generated with immunoSEQ multiplex PCR, while TCRdb's copy carries only in-frame clones and drops some. The repertoire holds about 26,000 clones, with nearly 90% as singletons. The V and J genes are TRBV7-9 and TRBJ2-1, with TRBD1 matching over 8 bases. The sequence derives from a female donor with multiple sclerosis, enrolled in a pregnancy study. The specimen was CD8+ T cells from peripheral blood mononuclear cells, collected in the second trimester of pregnancy. The chain's CDR3 is CASRLQGEYNEQFF. The CDR3 DNA reads TGTGCCAGCAGACTACAGGGGGAATACAATGAGCAGTTCTTC. Full variable domain (outside the CDR3, taken from reference TRBV7-9 and TRBJ2-1): DTGVSQNPRHKITKRGQNVTFRCDPISEHNRLYWYRQTLGQGPEFLTYFQNEAQLEKSRLLSDRFSAERPKGSFSTLEIQRTEQGDSAMYLCASRLQGEYNEQFFGPGTRLTVL.